The TCR beta chain described here comes from a study of radiotherapy plus CTLA-4 blockade in lung cancer (dated by TCRdb to the late 2010s). Context from the whole study: Objective responses occurred in roughly 19% of enrolled patients, and around 30% achieved disease control. The full study reports these points: Early dynamic changes in blood T cell clones, together with increased serum interferon-beta after radiation, were reported as the strongest predictors of response. After treatment with radiotherapy and ipilimumab, TCR clones that originated in tumors expanded in peripheral blood.

The study tested focal radiation therapy combined with CTLA-4 blockade (ipilimumab) in patients with chemo-refractory metastatic non-small-cell lung cancer. In the case of this clone: Its cognate antigen has yet to be identified. Base-call qualities are not available, and no considerably larger clone is one nucleotide away.

Ends trimmed: V by 0 bases, J by 10 bases; bases unmatched to a gene: 7. From the germline V gene, CDR1 is SGDLS and CDR2 is YYNGEE. The CDR3 measures 14 amino acids from cysteine to phenylalanine. CDR3 DNA is the only sequence kept; it has 42 bases, read in frame from the first base. Library generation was performed with the immunoSEQ multiplex PCR assay. As stored in TCRdb, this immuneACCESS dataset retains in-frame rearrangements with V and J assigned. A fraction of the clones does not appear; measured against another copy, unresolved V genes explain less than half of the discrepancy, and the remainder lacks a known reason. Within this sample are around 80,000 clones, with about 84% of them counted one time only. 0.65% to 0.85% of the sample rests with the top ten.

The sample here was peripheral blood, taken from a patient treated with radiotherapy plus ipilimumab. This TCR was recovered from a human donor with non-small cell lung cancer who had stable disease on radiotherapy plus ipilimumab. The V gene is TRBV9 and the J gene is TRBJ2-1; 7 nucleotides in the junction match TRBD1. The CDR3 region: CASSVGATGTEQFF. The nucleotides are TGTGCCAGCAGCGTAGGGGCGACAGGGACCGAGCAGTTCTTC.